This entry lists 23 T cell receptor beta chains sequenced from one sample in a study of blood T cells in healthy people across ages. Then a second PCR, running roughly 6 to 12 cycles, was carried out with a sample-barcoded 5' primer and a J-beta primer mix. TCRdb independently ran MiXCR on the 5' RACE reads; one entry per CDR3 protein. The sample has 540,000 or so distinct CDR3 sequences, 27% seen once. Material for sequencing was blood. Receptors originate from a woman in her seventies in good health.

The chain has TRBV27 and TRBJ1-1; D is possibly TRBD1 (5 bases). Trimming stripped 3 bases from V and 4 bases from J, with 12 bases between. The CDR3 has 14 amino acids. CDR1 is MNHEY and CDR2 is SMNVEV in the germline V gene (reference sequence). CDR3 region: CASSFGGVGTEAFF. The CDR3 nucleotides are TGTGCCAGCAGTTTCGGGGGGGTGGGCACTGAAGCTTTCTTT.

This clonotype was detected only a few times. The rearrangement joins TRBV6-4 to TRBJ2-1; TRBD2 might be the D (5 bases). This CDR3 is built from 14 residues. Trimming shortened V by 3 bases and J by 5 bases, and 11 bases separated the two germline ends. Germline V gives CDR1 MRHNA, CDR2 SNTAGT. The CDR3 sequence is CASSELSGDNEQFF. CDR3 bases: TGTGCCAGCAGTGAATTGTCCGGGGACAATGAGCAGTTCTTC.

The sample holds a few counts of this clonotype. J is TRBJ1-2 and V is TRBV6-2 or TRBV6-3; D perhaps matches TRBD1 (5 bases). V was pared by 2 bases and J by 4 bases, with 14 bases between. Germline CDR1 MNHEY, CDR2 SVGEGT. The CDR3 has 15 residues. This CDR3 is CASSYLQGPVYGYTF. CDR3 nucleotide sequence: TGTGCCAGCAGTTACCTCCAGGGACCTGTCTATGGCTACACCTTC.

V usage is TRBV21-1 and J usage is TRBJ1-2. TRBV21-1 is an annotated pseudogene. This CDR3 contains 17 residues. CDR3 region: CASSKTSYIAENYGYTF. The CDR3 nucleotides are TGTGCCAGCAGCAAAACATCTTATATAGCAGAAAACTATGGCTACACCTTC.

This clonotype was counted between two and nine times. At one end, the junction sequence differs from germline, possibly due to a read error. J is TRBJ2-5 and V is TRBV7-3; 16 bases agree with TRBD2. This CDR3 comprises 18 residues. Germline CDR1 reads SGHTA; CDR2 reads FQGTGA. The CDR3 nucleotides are TGTGCCAGCAGCTTAATAGGGACTAGCGGGGGGGCTGTCAATGAGCAGCTCTTC. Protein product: CASSLIGTSGGAVNEQLF.

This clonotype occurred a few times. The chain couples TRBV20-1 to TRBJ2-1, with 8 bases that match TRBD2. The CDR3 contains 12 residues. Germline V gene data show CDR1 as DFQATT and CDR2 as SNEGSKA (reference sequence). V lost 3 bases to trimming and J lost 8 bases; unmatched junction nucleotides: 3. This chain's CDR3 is CSASGGADEQFF. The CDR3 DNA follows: TGCAGTGCTAGCGGGGGGGCGGATGAGCAGTTCTTC.

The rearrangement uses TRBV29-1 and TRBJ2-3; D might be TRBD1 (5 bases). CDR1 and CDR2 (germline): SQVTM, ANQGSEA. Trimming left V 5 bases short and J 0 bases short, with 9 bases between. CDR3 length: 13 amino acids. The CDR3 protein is CSVSTASTDTQYF. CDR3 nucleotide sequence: TGCAGCGTTTCGACAGCTAGCACAGATACGCAGTATTTT.

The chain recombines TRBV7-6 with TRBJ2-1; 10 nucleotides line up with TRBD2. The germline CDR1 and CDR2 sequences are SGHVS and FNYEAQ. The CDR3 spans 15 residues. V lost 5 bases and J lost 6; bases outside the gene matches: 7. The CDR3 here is CASSHLAGAVNEQFF. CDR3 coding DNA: TGTGCCAGCAGCCATCTAGCGGGGGCAGTCAATGAGCAGTTCTTC.

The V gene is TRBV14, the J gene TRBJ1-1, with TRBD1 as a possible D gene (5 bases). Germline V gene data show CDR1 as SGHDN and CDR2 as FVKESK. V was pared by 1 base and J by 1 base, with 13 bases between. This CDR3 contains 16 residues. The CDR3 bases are TGTGCCAGCAGCCAAGGGGGCGGGATGGCGAACACTGAAGCTTTCTTT. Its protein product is CASSQGGGMANTEAFF.

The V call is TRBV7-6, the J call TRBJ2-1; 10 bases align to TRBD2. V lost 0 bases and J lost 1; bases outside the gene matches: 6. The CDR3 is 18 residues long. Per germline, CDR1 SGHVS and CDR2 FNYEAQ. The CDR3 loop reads CASSLAGSGRGSYNEQFF. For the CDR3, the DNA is TGTGCCAGCAGCTTAGCGGGGAGCGGGAGGGGGTCCTACAATGAGCAGTTCTTC.

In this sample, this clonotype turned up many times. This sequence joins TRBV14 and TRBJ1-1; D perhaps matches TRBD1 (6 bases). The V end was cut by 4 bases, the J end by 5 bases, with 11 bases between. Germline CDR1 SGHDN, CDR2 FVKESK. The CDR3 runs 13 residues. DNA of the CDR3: TGTGCCAGCAGCCTAAGCCAGGGGACTGAAGCTTTCTTT. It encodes CASSLSQGTEAFF. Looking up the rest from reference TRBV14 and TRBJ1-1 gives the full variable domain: EAGVTQFPSHSVIEKGQTVTLRCDPISGHDNLYWYRRVMGKEIKFLLHFVKESKQDESGMPNNRFLAERTGGTYSTLKVQPAELEDSGVYFCASSLSQGTEAFFGQGTRLTVV.

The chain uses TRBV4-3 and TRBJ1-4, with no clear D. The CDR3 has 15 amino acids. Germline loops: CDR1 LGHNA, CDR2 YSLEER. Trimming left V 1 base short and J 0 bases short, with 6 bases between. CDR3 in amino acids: CASSQAQSTNEKLFF. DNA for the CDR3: TGCGCCAGCAGCCAAGCGCAGTCAACTAATGAAAAACTGTTTTTT.

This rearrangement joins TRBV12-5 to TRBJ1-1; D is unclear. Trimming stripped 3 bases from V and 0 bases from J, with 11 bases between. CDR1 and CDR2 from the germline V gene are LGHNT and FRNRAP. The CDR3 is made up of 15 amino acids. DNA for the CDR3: TGTGCTAGTGGTTTAGGGTGGGGAATGAACACTGAAGCTTTCTTT. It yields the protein CASGLGWGMNTEAFF. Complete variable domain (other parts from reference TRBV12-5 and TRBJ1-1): DARVTQTPRHKVTEMGQEVTMRCQPILGHNTVFWYRQTMMQGLELLAYFRNRAPLDDSGMPKDRFSAEMPDATLATLKIQPSEPRDSAVYFCASGLGWGMNTEAFFGQGTRLTVV.

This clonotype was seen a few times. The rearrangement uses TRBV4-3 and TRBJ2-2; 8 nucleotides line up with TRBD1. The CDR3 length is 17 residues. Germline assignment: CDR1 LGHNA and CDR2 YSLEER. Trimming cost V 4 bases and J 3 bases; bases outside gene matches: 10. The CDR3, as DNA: TGCGCCAGCAGCCCCGGGCTTGGCAGGGGGCACACCGGGGAGCTGTTTTTT. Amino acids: CASSPGLGRGHTGELFF.

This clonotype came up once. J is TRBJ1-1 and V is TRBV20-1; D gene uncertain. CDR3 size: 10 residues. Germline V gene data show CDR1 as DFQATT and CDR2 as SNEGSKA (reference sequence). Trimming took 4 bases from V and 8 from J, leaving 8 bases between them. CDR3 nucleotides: TGCAGTGCTACAGTCCTCGAAGCTTTCTTT. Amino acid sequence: CSATVLEAFF.

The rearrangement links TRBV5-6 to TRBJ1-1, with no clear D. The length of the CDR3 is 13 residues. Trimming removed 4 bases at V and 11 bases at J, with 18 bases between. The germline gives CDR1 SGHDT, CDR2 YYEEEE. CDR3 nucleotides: TGTGCCAGCAGCCCCCGTTCGATCGCGAGGGCTTTCTTT. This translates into CASSPRSIARAFF.

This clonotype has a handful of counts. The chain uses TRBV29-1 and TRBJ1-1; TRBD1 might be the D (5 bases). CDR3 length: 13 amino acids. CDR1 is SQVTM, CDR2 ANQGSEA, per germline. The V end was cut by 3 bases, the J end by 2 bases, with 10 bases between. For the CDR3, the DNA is TGCAGCGTTGAGGGGCAGCTCAACACTGAAGCTTTCTTT. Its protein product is CSVEGQLNTEAFF. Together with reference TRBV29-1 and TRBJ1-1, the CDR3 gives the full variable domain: SAVISQKPSRDICQRGTSLTIQCQVDSQVTMMFWYRQQPGQSLTLIATANQGSEATYESGFVIDKFPISRPNLTFSTLTVSNMSPEDSSIYLCSVEGQLNTEAFFGQGTRLTVV.

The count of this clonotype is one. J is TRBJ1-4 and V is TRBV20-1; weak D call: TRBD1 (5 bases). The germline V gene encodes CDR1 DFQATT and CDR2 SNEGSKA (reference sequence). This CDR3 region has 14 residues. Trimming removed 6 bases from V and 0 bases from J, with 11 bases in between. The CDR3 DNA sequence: TGCAGTGCCGTCCGGGGGACAACTAATGAAAAACTGTTTTTT. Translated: CSAVRGTTNEKLFF.

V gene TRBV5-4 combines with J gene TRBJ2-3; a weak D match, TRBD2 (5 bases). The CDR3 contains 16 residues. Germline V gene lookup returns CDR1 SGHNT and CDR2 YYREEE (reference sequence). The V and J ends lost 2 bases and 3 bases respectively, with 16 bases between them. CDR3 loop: CASSLKTGSETDTQYF. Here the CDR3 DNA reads TGTGCCAGCAGCTTAAAAACGGGGTCAGAGACAGATACGCAGTATTTT. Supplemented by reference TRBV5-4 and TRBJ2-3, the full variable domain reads ETGVTQSPTHLIKTRGQQVTLRCSSQSGHNTVSWYQQALGQGPQFIFQYYREEENGRGNFPPRFSGLQFPNYSSELNVNALELDDSALYLCASSLKTGSETDTQYFGPGTRLTVL.

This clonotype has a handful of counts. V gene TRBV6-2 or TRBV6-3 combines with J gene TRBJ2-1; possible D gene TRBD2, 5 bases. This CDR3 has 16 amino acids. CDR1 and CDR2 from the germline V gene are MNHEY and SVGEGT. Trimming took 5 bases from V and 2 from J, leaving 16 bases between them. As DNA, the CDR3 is TGTGCCAGCAGTCCCCGGACTCCCGTGCCCTACAATGAGCAGTTCTTC. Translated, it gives CASSPRTPVPYNEQFF.

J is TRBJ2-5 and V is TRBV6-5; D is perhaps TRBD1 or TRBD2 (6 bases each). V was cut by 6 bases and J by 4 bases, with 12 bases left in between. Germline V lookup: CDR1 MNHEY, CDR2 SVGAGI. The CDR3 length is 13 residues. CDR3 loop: CASSPRGPETQYF. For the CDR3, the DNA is TGTGCCAGCAGCCCACGGGGGCCAGAGACCCAGTACTTC.

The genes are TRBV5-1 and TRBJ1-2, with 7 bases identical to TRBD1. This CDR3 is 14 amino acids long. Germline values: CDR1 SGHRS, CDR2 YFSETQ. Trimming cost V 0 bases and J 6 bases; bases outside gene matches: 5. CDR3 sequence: CASSLADRVDGYTF. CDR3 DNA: TGCGCCAGCAGCTTGGCCGACAGGGTGGATGGCTACACCTTC.

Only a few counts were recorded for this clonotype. CDR3 loop: CSAPDGSGATGELFF. Here the CDR3 DNA reads TGCAGTGCCCCGGACGGGAGCGGGGCCACCGGGGAGCTGTTTTTT. This chain joins TRBV20-1 and TRBJ2-2, with 7 bases matching TRBD2. V was pared by 6 bases and J by 4 bases, with 11 bases of the junction left unmatched. This CDR3 contains 15 residues. The germline CDR1 and CDR2 sequences are DFQATT and SNEGSKA (reference sequence).